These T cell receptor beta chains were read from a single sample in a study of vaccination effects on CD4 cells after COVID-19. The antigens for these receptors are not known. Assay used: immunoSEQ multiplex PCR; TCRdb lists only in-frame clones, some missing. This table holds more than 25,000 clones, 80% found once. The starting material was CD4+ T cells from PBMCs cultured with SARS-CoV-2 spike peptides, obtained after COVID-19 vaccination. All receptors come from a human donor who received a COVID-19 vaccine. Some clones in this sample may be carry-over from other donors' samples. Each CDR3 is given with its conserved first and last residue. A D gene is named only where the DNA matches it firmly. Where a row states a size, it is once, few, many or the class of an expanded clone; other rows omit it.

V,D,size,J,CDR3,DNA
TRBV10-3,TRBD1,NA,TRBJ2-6,CAISDRQGAGGANVLTF,TGTGCCATCAGTGATAGGCAGGGGGCTGGTGGGGCCAACGTCCTGACTTTC
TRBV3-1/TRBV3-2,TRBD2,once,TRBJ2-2,CASSQRRLAGPGELFF,TGTGCCAGCAGCCAACGGCGACTAGCGGGACCCGGGGAGCTGTTTTTT
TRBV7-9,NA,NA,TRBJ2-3,CASSIGTSDTQYF,TGTGCCAGCAGCATCGGAACTTCAGATACGCAGTATTTT
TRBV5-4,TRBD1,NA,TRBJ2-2,CASSPGTGYTGELFF,TGTGCCAGCAGCCCCGGGACAGGGTACACCGGGGAGCTGTTTTTT
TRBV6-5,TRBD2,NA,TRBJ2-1,CASSYLTSGGSEQFF,TGTGCCAGCAGTTACCTAACTAGCGGGGGGAGTGAGCAGTTCTTC
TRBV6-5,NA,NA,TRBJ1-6,CASSRTDSPLHF,TGTGCCAGCAGTCGGACTGATTCACCCCTCCACTTT
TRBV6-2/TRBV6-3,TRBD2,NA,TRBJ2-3,CASSAVLAGGLDTQYF,TGTGCCAGCAGTGCCGTCCTAGCGGGGGGGCTAGATACGCAGTATTTT
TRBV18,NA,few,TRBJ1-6,CASSPGLDTYNSPLHF,TGTGCCAGCTCACCCGGACTCGACACCTATAATTCACCCCTCCACTTT
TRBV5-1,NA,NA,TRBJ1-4,CASSLGPVGNEKLFF,TGCGCCAGCAGCTTGGGGCCAGTCGGTAATGAAAAACTGTTTTTT
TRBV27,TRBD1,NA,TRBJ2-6,CASSRRDRGSSGANVLTF,TGTGCCAGCAGTCGCCGGGACAGGGGGTCCTCTGGGGCCAACGTCCTGACTTTC
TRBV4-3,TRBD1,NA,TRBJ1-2,CASSHITPGQNNYGYTF,TGCGCCAGCAGCCACATAACTCCGGGACAGAACAACTATGGCTACACCTTC
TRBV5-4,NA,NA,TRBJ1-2,CASSRTGTDHGYTF,TGTGCCAGCAGCCGAACCGGGACGGACCATGGCTACACCTTC
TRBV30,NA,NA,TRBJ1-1,CAWGRKNTEAFF,TGTGCCTGGGGCCGTAAAAACACTGAAGCTTTCTTT
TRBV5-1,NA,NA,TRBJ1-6,CASSLVSSSYNSPLHF,TGCGCCAGCAGCTTGGTGTCGAGCTCCTATAATTCACCCCTCCACTTT
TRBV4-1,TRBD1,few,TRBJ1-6,CASSQLDRDNSPLHF,TGCGCCAGCAGCCAACTGGACAGGGATAATTCACCCCTCCACTTT
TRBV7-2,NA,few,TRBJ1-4,CASSFRSTNEKLFF,TGTGCCAGCAGTTTCAGATCAACTAATGAAAAACTGTTTTTT
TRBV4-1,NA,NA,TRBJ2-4,CASSKGSENIQYF,TGCGCCAGCAGTAAGGGGTCGGAAAACATTCAGTACTTC
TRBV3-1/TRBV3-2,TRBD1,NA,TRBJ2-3,CASSQGQGARDTQYF,TGTGCCAGCAGCCAAGGACAGGGAGCGCGGGATACGCAGTATTTT
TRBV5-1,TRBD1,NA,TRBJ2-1,CASSPRGTGDSEQFF,TGCGCCAGCAGCCCCAGGGGGACAGGGGATTCTGAGCAGTTCTTC
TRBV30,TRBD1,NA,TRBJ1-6,CAWSVWTGGPYNSPLHF,TGTGCCTGGAGTGTCTGGACAGGGGGCCCCTATAATTCACCCCTCCACTTT
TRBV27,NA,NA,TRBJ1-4,CASSDQPRTVTNEKLFF,TGTGCCAGCAGCGACCAACCCCGGACAGTTACTAATGAAAAACTGTTTTTT
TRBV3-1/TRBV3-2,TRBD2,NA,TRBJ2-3,CASSQDRLVAGGQDTQYF,TGTGCCAGCAGCCAAGATCGGCTAGTAGCGGGGGGGCAAGATACGCAGTATTTT
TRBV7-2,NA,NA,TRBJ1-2,CASSSRRGAQDYTF,TGTGCCAGCAGCTCACGACGGGGAGCGCAGGACTACACCTTC
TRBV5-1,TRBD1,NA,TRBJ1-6,CASRPGGLMDSPLHF,TGCGCCAGCCGGCCAGGGGGTCTAATGGATTCACCCCTCCACTTT
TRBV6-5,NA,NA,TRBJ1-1,CASSKTVNTEAFF,TGTGCCAGCAGTAAGACAGTGAACACTGAAGCTTTCTTT
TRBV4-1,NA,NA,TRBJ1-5,CASSPGRPGWQPQHF,TGCGCCAGCAGCCCCGGTAGGCCCGGGTGGCAGCCCCAGCATTTT
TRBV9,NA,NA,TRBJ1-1,CASSPQQGSAEAFF,TGTGCCAGCAGCCCCCAACAAGGTTCAGCTGAAGCTTTCTTT
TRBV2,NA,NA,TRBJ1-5,CASSGSVRDQPQHF,TGTGCCAGCAGTGGGTCGGTTCGGGATCAGCCCCAGCATTTT
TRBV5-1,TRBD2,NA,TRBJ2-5,CASSLEVAGAGETQYF,TGCGCCAGCAGCTTGGAGGTAGCGGGGGCAGGAGAGACCCAGTACTTC
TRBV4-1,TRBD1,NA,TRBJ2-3,CASSLRDRDTDTQYF,TGCGCCAGCAGCCTTCGGGACAGGGACACAGATACGCAGTATTTT
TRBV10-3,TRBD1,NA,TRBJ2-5,CAISGQGASETQYF,TGTGCCATCAGCGGACAGGGGGCATCGGAGACCCAGTACTTC
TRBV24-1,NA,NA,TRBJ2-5,CATSDLGGRGETQYF,TGTGCCACCAGTGATTTGGGGGGGCGCGGGGAGACCCAGTACTTC
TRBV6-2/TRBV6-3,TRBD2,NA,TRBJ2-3,CASSYPMERGIADTQYF,TGTGCCAGCAGTTACCCCATGGAGCGGGGGATAGCAGATACGCAGTATTTT
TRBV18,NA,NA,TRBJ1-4,CASSRGVSAATNEKLFF,TGTGCCAGCTCACGAGGGGTCTCAGCGGCAACTAATGAAAAACTGTTTTTT
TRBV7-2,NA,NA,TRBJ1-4,CASSSTAGTEKLFF,TGTGCCAGCAGCTCGACTGCGGGGACTGAAAAACTGTTTTTT
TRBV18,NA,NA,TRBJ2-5,CASSPARDQTQYF,TGTGCCAGCTCACCCGCCCGGGATCAGACCCAGTACTTC
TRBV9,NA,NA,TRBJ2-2,CATEGNTGELFF,TGTGCCACGGAAGGGAACACCGGGGAGCTGTTTTTT
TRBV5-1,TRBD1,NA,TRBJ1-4,CASSGTGGAGEKLFF,TGCGCCAGCAGCGGAACAGGGGGCGCTGGGGAAAAACTGTTTTTT
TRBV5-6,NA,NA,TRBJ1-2,CASSLVWGEGHGYTF,TGTGCCAGCAGCTTGGTCTGGGGGGAGGGGCATGGCTACACCTTC
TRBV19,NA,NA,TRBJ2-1,CASTMIGKNNEQFF,TGTGCCAGTACCATGATAGGGAAAAACAATGAGCAGTTCTTC
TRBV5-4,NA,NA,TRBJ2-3,CASSLVNRGSTDTQYF,TGTGCCAGCAGCTTGGTGAACCGGGGAAGCACAGATACGCAGTATTTT
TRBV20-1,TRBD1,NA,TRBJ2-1,CSASFWTGDNEQFF,TGCAGTGCTAGTTTCTGGACAGGGGACAATGAGCAGTTCTTC
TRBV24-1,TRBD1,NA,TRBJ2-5,CATSVLGQGQETQYF,TGTGCCACCAGTGTTTTGGGACAGGGACAAGAGACCCAGTACTTC
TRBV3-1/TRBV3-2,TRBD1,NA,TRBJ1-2,CASSRGTDGYTF,TGTGCCAGCAGCCGTGGGACAGATGGCTACACCTTC
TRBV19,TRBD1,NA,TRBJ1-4,CASRQGTNEKLFF,TGTGCCAGCCGACAGGGGACTAATGAAAAACTGTTTTTT
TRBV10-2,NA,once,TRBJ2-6,CASRPLRDPPWGANVLTF,TGCGCCAGCAGGCCGCTCCGGGACCCCCCGTGGGGGGCCAACGTCCTGACTTTC
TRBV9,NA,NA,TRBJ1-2,CASSRGGGMTTNYGYTF,TGTGCCAGCAGCCGGGGGGGCGGAATGACTACTAACTATGGCTACACCTTC
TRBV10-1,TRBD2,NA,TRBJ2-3,CASSEGGWGGLPQDTQYF,TGCGCCAGCAGTGAAGGAGGATGGGGGGGATTACCCCAGGATACGCAGTATTTT
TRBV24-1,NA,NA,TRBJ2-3,CATSVRDTSTDTQYF,TGTGCCACCAGTGTACGGGACACAAGCACAGATACGCAGTATTTT
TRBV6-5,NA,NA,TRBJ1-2,CASSYTRNYGYTF,TGTGCCAGCAGTTACACCAGGAACTATGGCTACACCTTC
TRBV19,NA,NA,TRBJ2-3,CASSRWEPSTDTQYF,TGTGCCAGTAGTAGATGGGAACCGAGCACAGATACGCAGTATTTT
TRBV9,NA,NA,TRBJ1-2,CASSLDGTGYTF,TGTGCCAGCAGCTTAGACGGGACTGGCTACACCTTC
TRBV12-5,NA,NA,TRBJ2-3,CASGFGKSSTDTQYF,TGTGCTAGTGGTTTTGGGAAGTCTAGCACAGATACGCAGTATTTT
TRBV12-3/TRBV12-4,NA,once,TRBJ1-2,CASSFHTGNGYTF,TGTGCCAGCAGTTTCCATACAGGGAATGGCTACACCTTC
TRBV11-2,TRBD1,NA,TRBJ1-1,CASSLNFGTGGTEAFF,TGTGCCAGCAGCTTAAACTTCGGGACAGGGGGCACTGAAGCTTTCTTT
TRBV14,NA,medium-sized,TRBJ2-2,CASSHSIWGRAANTGELFF,TGTGCCAGCAGCCATTCCATCTGGGGGCGAGCGGCAAACACCGGGGAGCTGTTTTTT
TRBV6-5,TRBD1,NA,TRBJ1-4,CASSLTGRTNEKLFF,TGTGCCAGCAGTCTGACAGGGAGAACTAATGAAAAACTGTTTTTT
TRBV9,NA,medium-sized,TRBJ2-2,CASSVQPNTGELFF,TGTGCCAGCAGCGTTCAACCGAACACCGGGGAGCTGTTTTTT
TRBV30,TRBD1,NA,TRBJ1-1,CAWRGAGWATGVNTEAFF,TGTGCCTGGAGGGGGGCCGGTTGGGCGACAGGGGTGAACACTGAAGCTTTCTTT